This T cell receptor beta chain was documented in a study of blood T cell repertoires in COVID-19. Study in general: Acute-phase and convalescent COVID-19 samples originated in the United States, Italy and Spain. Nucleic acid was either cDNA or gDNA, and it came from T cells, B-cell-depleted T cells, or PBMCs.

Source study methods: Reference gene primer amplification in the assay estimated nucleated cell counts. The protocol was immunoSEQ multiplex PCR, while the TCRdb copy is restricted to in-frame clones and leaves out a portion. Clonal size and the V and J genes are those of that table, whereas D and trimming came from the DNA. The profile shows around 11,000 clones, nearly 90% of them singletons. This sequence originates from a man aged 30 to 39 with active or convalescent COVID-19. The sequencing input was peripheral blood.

CDR3 sequence (DNA): TGTGCCAGCAGCTCGGAGAGGGCGGGCGAGCAGTACTTC. It codes for CASSSERAGEQYF. The V gene is TRBV7-9, the J gene TRBJ2-7; tentative D call: TRBD2 (5 bases). Trimming removed 4 bases at V and 6 bases at J, with 13 bases between. From germline, CDR1 is SEHNR and CDR2 FQNEAQ (reference sequence). The CDR3 covers 13 residues. Filled out from reference TRBV7-9 and TRBJ2-7, the complete variable domain reads DTGVSQNPRHKITKRGQNVTFRCDPISEHNRLYWYRQTLGQGPEFLTYFQNEAQLEKSRLLSDRFSAERPKGSFSTLEIQRTEQGDSAMYLCASSSERAGEQYFGPGTRLTVT.